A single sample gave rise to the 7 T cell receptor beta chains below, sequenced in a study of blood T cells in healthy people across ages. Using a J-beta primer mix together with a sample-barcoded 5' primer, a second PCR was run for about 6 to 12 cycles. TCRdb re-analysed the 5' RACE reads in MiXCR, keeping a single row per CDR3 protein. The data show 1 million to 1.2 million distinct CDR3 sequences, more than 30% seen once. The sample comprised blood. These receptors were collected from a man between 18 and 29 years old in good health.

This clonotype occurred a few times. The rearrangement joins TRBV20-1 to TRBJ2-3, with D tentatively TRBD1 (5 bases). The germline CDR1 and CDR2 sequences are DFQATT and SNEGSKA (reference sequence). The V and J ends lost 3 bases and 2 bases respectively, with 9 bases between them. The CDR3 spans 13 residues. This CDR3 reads CSASRGFTDTQYF. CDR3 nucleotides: TGCAGTGCTAGTAGGGGCTTCACAGATACGCAGTATTTT.

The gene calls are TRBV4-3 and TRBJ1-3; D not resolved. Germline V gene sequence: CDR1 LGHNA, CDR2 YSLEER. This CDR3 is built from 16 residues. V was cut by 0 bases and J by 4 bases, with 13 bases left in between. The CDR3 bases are TGCGCCAGCAGCCAAGATCTCCGCTCTCAGGGAAACACCATATATTTT. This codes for CASSQDLRSQGNTIYF.

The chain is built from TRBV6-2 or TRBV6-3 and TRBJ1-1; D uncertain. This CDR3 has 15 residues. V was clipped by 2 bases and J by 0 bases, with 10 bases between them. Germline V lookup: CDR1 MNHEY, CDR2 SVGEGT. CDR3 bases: TGTGCCAGCAGTTACGTCGGTATCATGAACACTGAAGCTTTCTTT. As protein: CASSYVGIMNTEAFF.

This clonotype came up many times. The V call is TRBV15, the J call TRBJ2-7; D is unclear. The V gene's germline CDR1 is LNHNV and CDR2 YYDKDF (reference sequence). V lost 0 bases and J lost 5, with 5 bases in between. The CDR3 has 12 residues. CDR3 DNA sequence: TGTGCCACCAGCAGAGATGGTAACGAGCAGTACTTC. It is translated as CATSRDGNEQYF.

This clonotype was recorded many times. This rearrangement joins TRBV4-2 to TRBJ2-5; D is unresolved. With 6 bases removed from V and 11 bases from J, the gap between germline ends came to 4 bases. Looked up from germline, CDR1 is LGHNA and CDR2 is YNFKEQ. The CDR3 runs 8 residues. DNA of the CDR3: TGTGCCAGCAGAGAGCAGTACTTC. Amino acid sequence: CASREQYF.

The CDR3 nucleotides read TGTGCCAGCAGTCCTTCCGGGACAGATTTTTACAATGAGCAGTTCTTC. Translating it yields CASSPSGTDFYNEQFF. The rearrangement links TRBV5-6 to TRBJ2-1; the match to TRBD1 covers 7 bases. The CDR3 is 16 amino acids. The germline V gene has CDR1 SGHDT and CDR2 YYEEEE. V dropped 5 bases and J dropped 4; count of bases not matched to a gene: 12.

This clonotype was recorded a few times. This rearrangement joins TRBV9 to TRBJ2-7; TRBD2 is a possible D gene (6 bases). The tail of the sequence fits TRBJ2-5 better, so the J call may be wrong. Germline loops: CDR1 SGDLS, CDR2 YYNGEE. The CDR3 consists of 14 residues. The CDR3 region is CASSPRDSSETQYF. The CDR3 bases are TGTGCCAGCAGCCCTCGGGACTCTTCAGAGACCCAGTACTTC.